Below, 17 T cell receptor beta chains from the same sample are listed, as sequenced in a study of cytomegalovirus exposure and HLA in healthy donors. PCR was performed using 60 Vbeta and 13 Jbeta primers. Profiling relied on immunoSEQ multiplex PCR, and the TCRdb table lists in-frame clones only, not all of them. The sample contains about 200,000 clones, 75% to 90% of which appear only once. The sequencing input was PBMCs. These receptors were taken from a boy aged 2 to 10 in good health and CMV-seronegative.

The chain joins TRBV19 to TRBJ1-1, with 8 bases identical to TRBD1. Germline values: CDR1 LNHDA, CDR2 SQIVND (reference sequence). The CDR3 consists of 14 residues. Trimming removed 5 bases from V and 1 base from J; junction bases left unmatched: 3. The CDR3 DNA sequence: TGTGCCAGTAGTGGGGACAGGAGGAACACTGAAGCTTTCTTT. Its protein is CASSGDRRNTEAFF.

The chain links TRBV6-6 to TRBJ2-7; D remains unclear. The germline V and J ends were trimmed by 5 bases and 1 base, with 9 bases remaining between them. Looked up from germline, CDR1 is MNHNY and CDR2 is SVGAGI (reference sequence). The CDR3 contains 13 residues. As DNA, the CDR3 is TGTGCCAGCAGTCCTATTCTTTCCTACGAGCAGTACTTC. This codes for CASSPILSYEQYF.

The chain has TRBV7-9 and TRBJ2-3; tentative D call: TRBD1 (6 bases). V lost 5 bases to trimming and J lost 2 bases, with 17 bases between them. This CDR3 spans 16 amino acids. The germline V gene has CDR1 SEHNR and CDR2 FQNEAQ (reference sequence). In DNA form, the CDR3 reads TGTGCCAGCAGCCGCCCCGGGACACAGAACACAGATACGCAGTATTTT. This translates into CASSRPGTQNTDTQYF.

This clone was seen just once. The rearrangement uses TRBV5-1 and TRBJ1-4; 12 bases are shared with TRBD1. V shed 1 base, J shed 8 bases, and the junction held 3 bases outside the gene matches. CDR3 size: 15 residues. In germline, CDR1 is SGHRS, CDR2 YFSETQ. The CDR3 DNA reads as TGCGCCAGCAGCTTGACCGGGACAGGGGGCGAAAAACTGTTTTTT. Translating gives CASSLTGTGGEKLFF.

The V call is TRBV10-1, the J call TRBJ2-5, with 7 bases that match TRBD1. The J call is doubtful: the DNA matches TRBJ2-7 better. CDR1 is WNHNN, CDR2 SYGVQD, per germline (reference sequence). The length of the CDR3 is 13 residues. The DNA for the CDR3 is TGCGCCAGCGGCCGGGACAGTCTCTACGAGCAGTACTTC. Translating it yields CASGRDSLYEQYF.

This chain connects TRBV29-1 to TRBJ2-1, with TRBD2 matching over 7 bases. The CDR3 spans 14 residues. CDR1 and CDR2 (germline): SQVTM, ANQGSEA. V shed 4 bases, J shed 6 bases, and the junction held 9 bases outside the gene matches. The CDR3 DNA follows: TGCAGCGTTGCCAAGAGACTAGCAGCCAATGAGCAGTTCTTC. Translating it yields CSVAKRLAANEQFF.

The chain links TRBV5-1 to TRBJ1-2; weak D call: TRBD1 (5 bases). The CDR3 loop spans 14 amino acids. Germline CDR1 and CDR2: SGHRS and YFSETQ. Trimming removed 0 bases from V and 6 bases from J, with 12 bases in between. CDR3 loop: CASSLARGMDGYTF. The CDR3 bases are TGCGCCAGCAGCTTGGCCCGGGGGATGGATGGCTACACCTTC.

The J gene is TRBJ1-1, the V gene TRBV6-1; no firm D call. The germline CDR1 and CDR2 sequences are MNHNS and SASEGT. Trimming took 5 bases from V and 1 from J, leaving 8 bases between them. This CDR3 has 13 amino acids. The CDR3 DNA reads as TGTGCCAGCAGTACGGAGACGAACACTGAAGCTTTCTTT. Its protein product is CASSTETNTEAFF.

CDR3 nucleotide sequence: TGTGCCACCGGGACACCTACCTCTGGAAACACCATATATTTT. As protein: CATGTPTSGNTIYF. V is TRBV15 and J is TRBJ1-3; the D gene is possibly TRBD1 (6 bases). The CDR3 has 14 residues. The V end was cut by 8 bases, the J end by 0 bases, with 11 bases between. CDR1 and CDR2 (germline): LNHNV, YYDKDF (reference sequence).

DNA of the CDR3: TGTGCCAGCAGCTTAGGGGGCAGGGGCTGGCAGCCCCAGCATTTT. This translates into CASSLGGRGWQPQHF. The chain carries TRBV7-9 and TRBJ1-5, with a weak D call TRBD1 (6 bases). V was trimmed by 1 base and J by 7 bases, leaving 14 bases between them. This CDR3 contains 15 residues. CDR1 is SEHNR and CDR2 is FQNEAQ in the germline V gene (reference sequence). Full variable domain (missing parts from reference TRBV7-9 and TRBJ1-5): DTGVSQNPRHKITKRGQNVTFRCDPISEHNRLYWYRQTLGQGPEFLTYFQNEAQLEKSRLLSDRFSAERPKGSFSTLEIQRTEQGDSAMYLCASSLGGRGWQPQHFGDGTRLSIL.

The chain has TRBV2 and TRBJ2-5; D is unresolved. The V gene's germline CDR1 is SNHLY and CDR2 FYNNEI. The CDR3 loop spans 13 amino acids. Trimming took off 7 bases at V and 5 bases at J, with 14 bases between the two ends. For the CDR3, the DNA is TGTGCCAGCAACGCGAGGCCGCGGGAGACCCAGTACTTC. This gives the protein CASNARPRETQYF. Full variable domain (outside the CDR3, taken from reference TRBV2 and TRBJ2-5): EPEVTQTPSHQVTQMGQEVILRCVPISNHLYFYWYRQILGQKVEFLVSFYNNEISEKSEIFDDQFSVERPDGSNFTLKIRSTKLEDSAMYFCASNARPRETQYFGPGTRLLVL.

The CDR3 DNA sequence: TGTGCCAGTGAAGGGGGTCTTGATCAGCCCCAGCATTTT. Amino acid sequence: CASEGGLDQPQHF. The chain has TRBV19 and TRBJ1-5, with D possibly TRBD1 on 6 matching bases. CDR3 size: 13 residues. Trimming removed 8 bases from V and 5 bases from J, with 13 bases in between. Germline CDR1 is LNHDA and CDR2 is SQIVND (reference sequence).

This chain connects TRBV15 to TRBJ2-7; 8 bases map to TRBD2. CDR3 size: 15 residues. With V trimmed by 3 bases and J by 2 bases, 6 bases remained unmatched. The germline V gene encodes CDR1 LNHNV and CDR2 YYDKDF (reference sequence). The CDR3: CATSSSGAGTYEQYF. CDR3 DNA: TGTGCCACCAGCAGTAGCGGGGCCGGCACCTACGAGCAGTACTTC.

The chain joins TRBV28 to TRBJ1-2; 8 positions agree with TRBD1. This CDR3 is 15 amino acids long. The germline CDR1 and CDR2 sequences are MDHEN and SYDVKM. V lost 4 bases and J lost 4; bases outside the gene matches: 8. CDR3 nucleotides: TGTGCCAGCAGTTCCCCAGGGGGCGGCGTCTATGGCTACACCTTC. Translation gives CASSSPGGGVYGYTF.

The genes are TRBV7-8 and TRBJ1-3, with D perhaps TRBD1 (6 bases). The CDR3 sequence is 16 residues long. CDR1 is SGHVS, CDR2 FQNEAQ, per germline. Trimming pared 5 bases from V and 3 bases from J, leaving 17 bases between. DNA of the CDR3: TGTGCCAGCAGCCCCCTAGGGCGGACAGTTGGAAACACCATATATTTT. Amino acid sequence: CASSPLGRTVGNTIYF. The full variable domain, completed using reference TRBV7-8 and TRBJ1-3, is GAGVSQSPRYKVAKRGQDVALRCDPISGHVSLFWYQQALGQGPEFLTYFQNEAQLDKSGLPSDRFFAERPEGSVSTLKIQRTQQEDSAVYLCASSPLGRTVGNTIYFGEGSWLTVV.

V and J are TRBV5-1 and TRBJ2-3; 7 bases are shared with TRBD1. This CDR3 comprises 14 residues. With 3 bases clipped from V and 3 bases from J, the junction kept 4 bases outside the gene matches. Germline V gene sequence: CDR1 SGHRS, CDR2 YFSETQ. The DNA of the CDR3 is TGCGCCAGCAGCTGGGGACAGAGAACAGATACGCAGTATTTT. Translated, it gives CASSWGQRTDTQYF.

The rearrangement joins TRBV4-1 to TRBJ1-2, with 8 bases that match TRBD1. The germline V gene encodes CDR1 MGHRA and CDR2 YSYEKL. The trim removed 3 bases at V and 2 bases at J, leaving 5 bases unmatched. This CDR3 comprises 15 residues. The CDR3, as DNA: TGCGCCAGCAGCCAGGGGGGACAGGCCAACTATGGCTACACCTTC. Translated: CASSQGGQANYGYTF.